These 26 T cell receptor beta chains came from one sample sequenced in a study of kidney transplant recipient with SARS-CoV-2 infection. TCRdb reanalysed the reads using MiXCR and keeps one entry per CDR3 protein. Found here are about 250,000 distinct CDR3 sequences, more than 25% of them singletons; the top ten hold nearly 7.5%. The material was a blood sample, obtained at baseline and on day 111 from a kidney transplant recipient. Every receptor here comes from a male patient aged 30 to 39 who had COVID-19 and was a kidney transplant recipient. A subset of T cells may come from the graft donor.

This clonotype was observed a handful of times. The CDR3: CASSSPFAGGETLAGVNEQFF. The CDR3 DNA sequence: TGTGCCAGCAGTTCTCCCTTTGCAGGGGGCGAGACTCTAGCGGGAGTCAATGAGCAGTTCTTC. This chain joins TRBV28 and TRBJ2-1; 10 nucleotides agree with TRBD2. Germline V CDR1 and CDR2: MDHEN, SYDVKM. Trimming cost V 4 bases and J 6 bases; bases outside gene matches: 24. CDR3 length: 21 amino acids. Full variable domain (outside the CDR3, taken from reference TRBV28 and TRBJ2-1): DVKVTQSSRYLVKRTGEKVFLECVQDMDHENMFWYRQDPGLGLRLIYFSYDVKMKEKGDIPEGYSVSREKKERFSLILESASTNQTSMYLCASSSPFAGGETLAGVNEQFFGPGTRLTVL.

A note on this clonotype: A single base separates this from a much larger clone, so it may be a read error. This chain uses TRBV5-4 with TRBJ2-5; D ambiguous. With the DNA end fitting TRBJ2-7 better, the J assignment may be wrong. The CDR3 spans 14 residues. Germline assignment: CDR1 SGHNT and CDR2 YYREEE (reference sequence). DNA of the CDR3: TGTGCCAGCGGCAAATACGAACCTCCCTACGAGCAGTACTTC. Translation: CASGKYEPPYEQYF.

A note on this clonotype: A much bigger clone sits one base away, suggesting this may be a read error. J is TRBJ1-6 and V is TRBV2; TRBD1 matches 8 bases. Trimming took 4 bases from V and 6 from J; bases not matched to a gene: 2. CDR1 SNHLY and CDR2 FYNNEI come from the germline V gene. The CDR3 has 14 amino acids. In DNA, the CDR3 is TGTGCCAGCAGTGTGGACAGGGTTAATTCACCCCTCCACTTT. Amino acid sequence: CASSVDRVNSPLHF.

This clonotype has more than one count but fewer than ten. This chain links TRBV4-1 with TRBJ2-7; tentative D call: TRBD2 (7 bases). Germline loops: CDR1 MGHRA, CDR2 YSYEKL. The V and J ends lost 6 bases and 4 bases respectively, with 22 bases between them. This CDR3 has 16 residues. The CDR3 reads CASSGGGGPPGYEQYF. In DNA, the CDR3 is TGCGCCAGCAGTGGGGGGGGCGGCCCGCCGGGGTACGAGCAGTACTTC.

In the case of this clonotype: Since a much larger clone is just one base distant, this may be a read error. CDR3 sequence reads: CASSPQTGKLFF. CDR3 nucleotides: TGTGCCAGCTCACCGCAAACCGGGAAGCTGTTTTTT. The chain couples TRBV18 to TRBJ2-2; D is perhaps TRBD2 (5 bases). Germline CDR1 is KGHSH and CDR2 is LQKENI. This CDR3 region has 12 residues.

The chain employs TRBV30 and TRBJ2-1; no reliable D call. CDR3 length: 14 amino acids. Germline CDR1 and CDR2: GTSNPN and SVGIG (reference sequence). V was shortened by 5 bases and J by 1 base, with 12 bases between the two germline ends. The CDR3 DNA is TGTGCCTGGTTATCGGCGGCATCCTACAATGAGCAGTTCTTC. Translated, it gives CAWLSAASYNEQFF.

Many counts were recorded for this clonotype. V usage is TRBV7-9 and J usage is TRBJ2-7, with 9 bases fitting TRBD1. V dropped 5 bases and J dropped 6; count of bases not matched to a gene: 8. This CDR3 is 14 amino acids long. Germline lookup yields CDR1 SEHNR and CDR2 FQNEAQ (reference sequence). DNA for the CDR3: TGTGCCAGCAGCCAAGGGACAGGGTCGGGCGAGCAGTACTTC. This gives the protein CASSQGTGSGEQYF.

The count of this clonotype is one. A read error may explain this, as a much larger clone is one base away. The rearrangement links TRBV20-1 to TRBJ1-2, with 8 bases matching TRBD1. Germline V lookup: CDR1 DFQATT, CDR2 SNEGSKA (reference sequence). The CDR3 extends over 13 amino acids. The CDR3 loop is CSARVTGDYGYAF. CDR3 nucleotide sequence: TGCAGTGCTAGGGTGACAGGGGACTATGGCTACGCCTTC.

A remark on this clonotype: A much more abundant neighbour one base away suggests this may be a read error. The rearrangement joins TRBV5-1 to TRBJ1-2; 7 bases line up with TRBD1. The CDR3 has 15 residues. Germline V gene lookup returns CDR1 SGHRS and CDR2 YFSETQ. CDR3 in amino acids: CASSLTRQGLSGYAF. CDR3 DNA sequence: TGCGCCAGCAGCTTAACAAGACAGGGATTATCTGGCTACGCCTTC.

This clonotype was found a few times. V gene TRBV10-1 combines with J gene TRBJ1-2, with no clear D. Germline-derived CDR1 and CDR2 are WNHNN and SYGVQD (reference sequence). The V end was cut by 5 bases, the J end by 4 bases, with 23 bases between. This CDR3 comprises 17 residues. The CDR3 here is CASSSWGRSRKTYGYTF. The DNA for the CDR3 is TGCGCCAGCAGTTCCTGGGGAAGATCGCGAAAGACCTATGGCTACACCTTC.

This clonotype has ten or more counts. The chain joins TRBV9 to TRBJ1-2, with unresolved D. Trimming stripped 0 bases from V and 4 bases from J, with 16 bases between. The CDR3 spans 16 residues. CDR1 and CDR2 from the germline V gene are SGDLS and YYNGEE. The CDR3 spells CASSVGDGESTYGYTF. DNA for the CDR3: TGTGCCAGCAGCGTAGGTGATGGGGAATCAACCTATGGCTACACCTTC.

At least ten counts were recorded for this clonotype. The CDR3 here is CASSFDPDTQYF. The DNA of the CDR3 is TGTGCCAGCAGTTTTGATCCAGATACGCAGTATTTT. This sequence joins TRBV12-3 or TRBV12-4 and TRBJ2-3; D uncertain. This CDR3 is built from 12 residues. V lost 3 bases to trimming and J lost 4 bases, with 5 bases between them.

This clonotype was counted ten times or more. The gene calls are TRBV12-5 and TRBJ1-2; weak D call: TRBD1 (5 bases). V lost 4 bases and J lost 4, with 22 bases in between. CDR1 and CDR2 from the germline V gene are LGHNT and FRNRAP. The CDR3 has 17 amino acids. Here the CDR3 reads CASGCPILQGKTYGYTF. The CDR3 nucleotides read TGTGCTAGTGGTTGCCCGATTTTGCAGGGAAAGACCTATGGCTACACCTTC.

Comments on this clonotype: A read error is possible here, since a much larger clone lies one base away. The genes are TRBV6-6 and TRBJ1-2; D is uncertain. This CDR3 comprises 17 residues. CDR1 and CDR2 from the germline V gene are MNHNY and SVGAGI (reference sequence). Between the trimmed V and J ends, which lost 5 bases and 6 bases, there was a span of 25 bases. CDR3 residues: CASSALQGGRKTHGYTF. The CDR3 nucleotides are TGTGCCAGCAGTGCATTACAAGGTGGGAGAAAGACCCATGGCTACACCTTC.

Ten or more counts support this clonotype. The chain links TRBV12-3 or TRBV12-4 to TRBJ2-5, with D unresolved. The CDR3 is made up of 16 amino acids. Trimming took 0 bases from V and 4 from J, leaving 15 bases between them. CDR3 in amino acids: CASSLAYLGSGETQYF. CDR3 sequence (DNA): TGTGCCAGCAGTTTAGCGTACTTGGGTAGTGGAGAGACCCAGTACTTC.

There are a few counts of this clonotype. The chain has TRBV6-1 and TRBJ1-2, with TRBD1 as a possible D gene (6 bases). Germline CDR1 is MNHNS and CDR2 is SASEGT. There are 17 residues in the CDR3. V was pared by 5 bases and J by 4 bases, with 23 bases between. The CDR3, as DNA: TGTGCCAGCAGTCAACAGGGCTCTATGCGAAAGACCTATGGCTACACCTTC. Its translation is CASSQQGSMRKTYGYTF.

In this sample, this clonotype turned up many times. This chain joins TRBV19 and TRBJ1-2, with a weak D call TRBD1 (6 bases). Germline V lookup: CDR1 LNHDA, CDR2 SQIVND (reference sequence). V was cut by 6 bases and J by 5 bases, with 13 bases left in between. The CDR3 sequence is 13 residues long. The CDR3 sequence is CASSTLGAYGYTF. Here the CDR3 DNA reads TGTGCCAGTAGCACATTGGGGGCATATGGCTACACCTTC.

In its sample, this clonotype was seen many times. The CDR3 protein is CAGPGLKSPLHF. CDR3 coding DNA: TGTGCTGGCCCGGGTCTTAAATCACCCCTCCACTTT. The chain employs TRBV12-5 and TRBJ1-6; D not resolved. Germline CDR1 LGHNT, CDR2 FRNRAP. V was pared by 11 bases and J by 10 bases, with 15 bases between. CDR3 length: 12 residues.

In its sample, this clonotype was seen many times. The chain joins TRBV24-1 to TRBJ2-1; 10 bases match TRBD1. The V and J ends lost 4 bases and 12 bases, in that order; junction bases with no gene match: 8. The CDR3 is 14 residues long. Per germline, CDR1 KGHDR and CDR2 SFDVKD. CDR3 sequence: CATSDADRGQRQFF. The CDR3 coding sequence is TGTGCCACCAGTGACGCCGACAGGGGGCAAAGGCAGTTCTTC.

This clonotype showed up just once. The chain combines TRBV9 with TRBJ1-1; a weak D match, TRBD1 (5 bases). This CDR3 comprises 15 residues. V lost 0 bases and J lost 3, with 12 bases in between. Looked up from germline, CDR1 is SGDLS and CDR2 is YYNGEE. The CDR3 loop is CASSVDRGAHTEAFF. The CDR3 DNA sequence: TGTGCCAGCAGCGTAGATAGGGGCGCGCACACTGAAGCTTTCTTT.

The chain employs TRBV6-2 or TRBV6-3 and TRBJ2-1, with TRBD2 matching 14 bases. V gave up 6 bases and J gave up 4 bases; unmatched junction bases: 5. CDR3 length: 16 residues. Germline values: CDR1 MNHEY, CDR2 SVGEGT. Here the CDR3 reads CASRRLAGGIYNEQFF. CDR3 bases: TGTGCCAGCAGACGACTAGCGGGGGGGATATACAATGAGCAGTTCTTC.

This clonotype appeared many times. This chain links TRBV12-3 or TRBV12-4 with TRBJ1-1; the match to TRBD1 covers 8 bases. The V segment lost 6 bases and the J segment 7 bases; nucleotides outside the gene matches: 4. The CDR3 is made up of 12 amino acids. CDR3 nucleotides: TGTGCCAGCAGACAGGGGGACTTTGAAGCTTTCTTT. As protein: CASRQGDFEAFF.

This clonotype was observed at least ten times. The gene calls are TRBV5-4 and TRBJ2-3; D not certain. CDR3 length: 12 amino acids. V dropped 2 bases and J dropped 6 bases, with 7 bases sitting between them. Germline V gives CDR1 SGHNT, CDR2 YYREEE (reference sequence). The CDR3 coding sequence is TGTGCCAGCAGCTTACCCTCGGATACGCAGTATTTT. Translation: CASSLPSDTQYF.

This clonotype showed up many times. This chain links TRBV7-9 with TRBJ2-2, with 8 bases fitting TRBD2. This CDR3 comprises 16 residues. V trimming: 10 bases; J trimming: 4 bases; junction bases outside the gene matches: 14. Germline V CDR1 and CDR2: SEHNR, FQNEAQ (reference sequence). The CDR3 protein is CAIFFPTSGSTGELFF. In nucleotides, the CDR3 is TGTGCCATTTTCTTCCCAACTAGCGGATCCACCGGGGAGCTGTTTTTT.

In this sample, this clonotype turned up many times. The chain couples TRBV30 to TRBJ2-7; 14 positions agree with TRBD2. The CDR3 consists of 18 residues. V shed 2 bases, J shed 7 bases, and the junction held 16 bases outside the gene matches. Germline assignment: CDR1 GTSNPN and CDR2 SVGIG (reference sequence). The CDR3 here is CAWSLLSGTSGRGSEQYF. The CDR3 DNA follows: TGTGCCTGGAGTTTATTATCCGGGACTAGCGGGAGAGGGTCGGAGCAGTACTTC.

Details on this clonotype: A much larger clone differs by one base, so this may be a read error. The chain is built from TRBV4-1 and TRBJ2-7; D uncertain. The CDR3 extends over 13 amino acids. The V gene's germline CDR1 is MGHRA and CDR2 YSYEKL. V shed 1 base and J shed 8 bases, with 12 bases lying between them. CDR3 protein: CASSQVKFGKQYF. CDR3 DNA sequence: TGCGCCAGCAGCCAAGTAAAGTTTGGGAAGCAGTACTTC.